The 20 T cell receptor beta chains given below trace back to one sample, sequenced in a study of PD-L1 blockade in urothelial cancer. Produced via immunoSEQ multiplex PCR; TCRdb's table is partial and in-frame only. The data hold around 100,000 clones, with 70% to 90% observed a single time. This material consisted of PBMCs, taken around atezolizumab (anti-PD-L1) treatment. The source of these receptors is a man in his forties or fifties with urothelial cancer.

The rearrangement joins TRBV18 to TRBJ1-5; unclear D gene. This CDR3 is built from 17 residues. CDR1 is KGHSH and CDR2 is LQKENI in the germline V gene. V dropped 2 bases and J dropped 0 bases, with 14 bases sitting between them. The CDR3 region has the DNA TGTGCCAGCTCACCAGGGGAGGGCTCCTATAGCAATCAGCCCCAGCATTTT. It specifies CASSPGEGSYSNQPQHF.

The V gene is TRBV6-1, the J gene TRBJ2-5; maybe TRBD1 (6 bases). The CDR3 extends over 14 amino acids. With 7 bases removed from V and 2 bases from J, the gap between germline ends came to 14 bases. Germline V gene sequence: CDR1 MNHNS, CDR2 SASEGT. This chain's CDR3 is CASKPGAVQETQYF. The CDR3 DNA follows: TGTGCCAGCAAGCCAGGGGCAGTACAAGAGACCCAGTACTTC.

The V gene is TRBV7-2, the J gene TRBJ1-2; weak D call: TRBD1 (6 bases). CDR1 is SGHTA, CDR2 FQGNSA, per germline. The CDR3 is made up of 14 amino acids. V was clipped by 2 bases and J by 1 base, with 8 bases between them. The CDR3 region has the DNA TGTGCCAGCAGCTTACAGGGGTTTAACTATGGCTACACCTTC. As protein: CASSLQGFNYGYTF.

This chain links TRBV7-9 with TRBJ2-6; 8 bases match TRBD1. Germline V CDR1 and CDR2: SEHNR, FQNEAQ (reference sequence). The CDR3 consists of 16 residues. V shed 7 bases and J 10 bases; nucleotides not matched to a gene: 15. CDR3 nucleotide sequence: TGTGCCAGCATTTTGACAGGGGCCGACAAAAGGAACGTCCTGACTTTC. This codes for CASILTGADKRNVLTF.

The chain joins TRBV10-3 to TRBJ2-1, with D unresolved. Trimming removed 3 bases from V and 0 bases from J, with 12 bases in between. Germline V gives CDR1 ENHRY, CDR2 SYGVKD. This CDR3 has 16 residues. CDR3 nucleotides: TGTGCCATCAGTGATTACCGACCAGGCTCCTACAATGAGCAGTTCTTC. Amino acids: CAISDYRPGSYNEQFF.

The V and J genes are TRBV5-4 and TRBJ2-5; D possibly corresponds to TRBD2 (6 bases). CDR3 length: 16 amino acids. V was trimmed by 1 base and J by 1 base, leaving 14 bases between them. The germline V gene encodes CDR1 SGHNT and CDR2 YYREEE (reference sequence). The CDR3 loop reads CASSLFQGGTQETQYF. The CDR3 nucleotides read TGTGCCAGCAGCTTGTTCCAGGGAGGTACCCAAGAGACCCAGTACTTC.

V usage is TRBV19 and J usage is TRBJ2-1; possibly TRBD1 for D (6 bases). This CDR3 comprises 16 residues. Between the trimmed V and J ends, which lost 4 bases and 4 bases, there was a span of 17 bases. Germline V gene sequence: CDR1 LNHDA, CDR2 SQIVND (reference sequence). CDR3: CASSRTEGRRYNEQFF. The CDR3 DNA sequence: TGTGCCAGTAGTAGGACAGAGGGTAGGAGGTACAATGAGCAGTTCTTC.

The rearrangement joins TRBV6-1 to TRBJ1-6, with D unclear. V was cut by 6 bases and J by 10 bases, with 13 bases left in between. CDR3 size: 13 residues. The germline V gene has CDR1 MNHNS and CDR2 SASEGT. The CDR3 reads CASRIESGSPLHF. Here the CDR3 DNA reads TGTGCCAGCAGAATCGAATCGGGGTCACCCCTCCACTTT.

The chain carries TRBV7-8 and TRBJ1-2; 7 nucleotides agree with TRBD1. The germline gives CDR1 SGHVS, CDR2 FQNEAQ. This CDR3 is built from 14 residues. Trimming at V came to 4 bases and at J to 4 bases, leaving 6 bases not matched to a gene. The CDR3 is CASSSKTGLYGYTF. The CDR3, as DNA: TGTGCCAGCAGCTCTAAGACAGGGCTCTATGGCTACACCTTC.

This rearrangement joins TRBV4-2 to TRBJ1-1; 9 bases are shared with TRBD1. The CDR3 sequence is 13 residues long. CDR1 is LGHNA, CDR2 YNFKEQ, per germline. The J segment lost 6 bases and the V segment lost 2 bases, leaving 1 base of the junction unmatched. The CDR3 is CASSQRTGAEAFF. CDR3 DNA: TGTGCCAGCAGCCAAAGGACAGGGGCTGAAGCTTTCTTT.

The table lists this clone with a count of one. The junction departs from the called germline gene at one end, perhaps through a read error. The CDR3 is CASSLAGGSYEQYF. CDR3 in DNA: TGTGCTAGCAGCTTAGCCGGGGGATCCTACGAGCAGTACTTC. V is TRBV7-7 and J is TRBJ2-7; D might be TRBD2 (6 bases). CDR3 length: 14 residues. From germline, CDR1 is SSHAT and CDR2 FNYEAQ (reference sequence).

V gene TRBV28 combines with J gene TRBJ1-2; TRBD1 agrees at 7 bases. The V and J ends lost 4 bases and 8 bases, in that order; junction bases with no gene match: 7. The germline V gene has CDR1 MDHEN and CDR2 SYDVKM. The CDR3 has 13 amino acids. CDR3 in amino acids: CASSSDRVGGYTF. For the CDR3, the DNA is TGTGCCAGCAGTTCCGACAGGGTGGGGGGCTACACCTTC.

The chain couples TRBV7-2 to TRBJ2-1; 7 bases fit TRBD1. CDR1 SGHTA and CDR2 FQGNSA come from the germline V gene. The CDR3 sequence is 13 residues long. Trimming at V came to 5 bases and at J to 7 bases, leaving 5 bases not matched to a gene. The CDR3 DNA reads TGTGCCAGCAGCCGAGACAGGGTGAATGAGCAGTTCTTC. Its translation is CASSRDRVNEQFF.

The chain combines TRBV7-2 with TRBJ2-1, with 8 bases lining up with TRBD1. In germline, CDR1 is SGHTA, CDR2 FQGNSA. The CDR3 loop spans 15 amino acids. Trimming cost V 5 bases and J 3 bases; bases outside gene matches: 6. The CDR3 DNA reads as TGTGCCAGCAGCCAAGGGACAGGTCTCTACAATGAGCAGTTCTTC. This translates into CASSQGTGLYNEQFF.

This clone has just a few counts. This chain links TRBV5-4 with TRBJ2-7, with 10 bases fitting TRBD2. J was trimmed by 6 bases and V by 4 bases; bases with no gene match: 7. The CDR3 length is 14 residues. Germline-derived CDR1 and CDR2 are SGHNT and YYREEE (reference sequence). CDR3 sequence reads: CASSASGLATEQYF. The CDR3 bases are TGTGCCAGCAGCGCCTCGGGACTAGCGACCGAGCAGTACTTC.

The J gene is TRBJ2-3, the V gene TRBV7-9; 10 bases are a match to TRBD2. Germline assignment: CDR1 SEHNR and CDR2 FQNEAQ (reference sequence). V lost 1 base and J lost 5; bases outside the gene matches: 3. There are 15 residues in the CDR3. The CDR3 DNA follows: TGTGCCAGCAGCTTAGAACTAGCGGGGCAAGATACGCAGTATTTT. Its translation is CASSLELAGQDTQYF. The variable domain in full, completed from reference TRBV7-9 and TRBJ2-3, reads DTGVSQNPRHKITKRGQNVTFRCDPISEHNRLYWYRQTLGQGPEFLTYFQNEAQLEKSRLLSDRFSAERPKGSFSTLEIQRTEQGDSAMYLCASSLELAGQDTQYFGPGTRLTVL.

This chain uses TRBV27 with TRBJ2-3; no clear D gene. Per germline, CDR1 MNHEY and CDR2 SMNVEV (reference sequence). The CDR3 runs to 14 residues. V lost 3 bases to trimming and J lost 4 bases, with 11 bases between them. This CDR3 is CASSFSVGSDTQYF. CDR3 coding DNA: TGTGCCAGCAGTTTTTCTGTCGGGTCAGATACGCAGTATTTT.

V usage is TRBV18 and J usage is TRBJ2-5; 9 bases fit TRBD1. CDR1 KGHSH and CDR2 LQKENI come from the germline V gene. The CDR3 consists of 15 residues. V lost 8 bases and J lost 4; bases outside the gene matches: 11. CDR3 region: CASTPTGGKTETQYF. As DNA, the CDR3 is TGTGCCAGCACCCCGACAGGGGGGAAAACAGAGACCCAGTACTTC.

A single count supports this clone. This rearrangement joins TRBV18 to TRBJ1-6, with a weak D call TRBD1 (6 bases). This CDR3 is 13 amino acids long. The ends were cut back, 2 bases at V and 9 bases at J, with 8 bases in the middle. Germline V gives CDR1 KGHSH, CDR2 LQKENI. The CDR3 here is CASSPGRGSPLHF. In DNA, the CDR3 is TGTGCCAGCTCACCAGGCAGGGGTTCACCCCTCCACTTT.

This rearrangement joins TRBV2 to TRBJ2-7, with 7 bases lining up with TRBD1. Germline V gene sequence: CDR1 SNHLY, CDR2 FYNNEI. The CDR3 extends over 14 amino acids. V shed 7 bases, J shed 4 bases, and the junction held 10 bases outside the gene matches. As DNA, the CDR3 is TGTGCCAGCAAGTCCGGACAGGCATCTTACGAGCAGTACTTC. Amino acids: CASKSGQASYEQYF.